Following are 28 T cell receptor beta chains from one sample sequenced in a study of shared T cell receptors in the human thymus (dated by TCRdb to the early 2020s). Library generation was performed with the immunoSEQ multiplex PCR assay. The table comes from immuneACCESS by way of TCRdb, which keeps in-frame sequences with V and J called. Part of the clones is missing from these tables; in studies checked, under half for an unresolved V gene and the rest for unknown reasons. The sample profile shows 500,000 to 850,000 clones; around 87% of them were found once. The top ten clonotypes cover approximately 0.0097% of the sample. The data were also submitted as part of a second study, on human thymus T cells.

Sequencing used thymocytes. The receptors were sampled from a boy younger than two with a congenital heart defect. Donor details come from another sample of the same person, matched by shared clones.

As DNA, the CDR3 is TGTGCCACATCACTTCCGGGACAGGATTCCTACGAGCAGTACTTC. This translates into CATSLPGQDSYEQYF. The chain couples TRBV10-3 to TRBJ2-7; 8 bases align to TRBD1. Germline CDR1 is ENHRY and CDR2 is SYGVKD. This CDR3 is 15 amino acids long. V was pared by 10 bases and J by 1 base, with 12 bases of the junction left unmatched.

The V gene is TRBV15, the J gene TRBJ2-1; 8 bases map to TRBD1. With V trimmed by 4 bases and J by 0 bases, 8 bases remained unmatched. The CDR3 totals 17 residues. Germline V gene lookup returns CDR1 LNHNV and CDR2 YYDKDF (reference sequence). CDR3 coding DNA: TGTGCCACCAGCACCAAGAAGGGGACAGGCTCCTACAATGAGCAGTTCTTC. This codes for CATSTKKGTGSYNEQFF.

The V call is TRBV5-6, the J call TRBJ2-1; TRBD2 aligns across 8 bases. The J segment lost 6 bases and the V segment lost 3 bases, leaving 11 bases of the junction unmatched. Germline V gene data show CDR1 as SGHDT and CDR2 as YYEEEE. The CDR3 sequence is 16 residues long. The CDR3 loop is CASSCPSGGGTNEQFF. The CDR3 nucleotides read TGTGCCAGCAGCTGCCCCTCCGGCGGGGGGACCAATGAGCAGTTCTTC.

The gene calls are TRBV19 and TRBJ2-1; possibly TRBD2 for D (6 bases). The CDR3 spans 12 residues. Trimming took 3 bases from V and 6 from J, leaving 6 bases between them. Germline CDR1 reads LNHDA; CDR2 reads SQIVND (reference sequence). CDR3 nucleotide sequence: TGTGCCAGTAGTATGGGGGGCAATGAGCAGTTCTTC. It specifies CASSMGGNEQFF.

J is TRBJ2-5 and V is TRBV5-6; 11 bases are a match to TRBD2. The CDR3 is 15 residues long. The V gene end was trimmed by 4 bases and the J gene end by 0 bases; junction bases not matched to a gene: 2. Germline V gives CDR1 SGHDT, CDR2 YYEEEE. CDR3 amino acids: CASSQGLADQETQYF. CDR3 in DNA: TGTGCCAGCAGCCAGGGACTAGCGGACCAAGAGACCCAGTACTTC.

V is TRBV7-8 and J is TRBJ2-1; 14 positions agree with TRBD2. The CDR3 is 17 residues long. Looked up from germline, CDR1 is SGHVS and CDR2 is FQNEAQ. The V and J ends lost 3 bases and 6 bases, in that order; junction bases with no gene match: 7. The DNA of the CDR3 is TGTGCCAGCAGCTTCCACCGGGGACTAGCGGGAGCCAATGAGCAGTTCTTC. Residues: CASSFHRGLAGANEQFF.

This clone was recorded a few times. The J gene is TRBJ2-7, the V gene TRBV19; possible D gene TRBD1, 6 bases. V lost 0 bases to trimming and J lost 4 bases, with 10 bases between them. Germline V gene sequence: CDR1 LNHDA, CDR2 SQIVND (reference sequence). The CDR3 loop spans 14 amino acids. CDR3 protein: CASSIDGRGYEQYF. CDR3 bases: TGTGCCAGTAGTATAGACGGCAGGGGTTACGAGCAGTACTTC.

The chain uses TRBV6-4 and TRBJ2-7, with TRBD2 matching over 7 bases. Trimming removed 2 bases from V and 1 base from J; junction bases left unmatched: 8. The CDR3 has 16 residues. Per germline, CDR1 MRHNA and CDR2 SNTAGT. The CDR3 here is CASSDGGGPLSYEQYF. CDR3 nucleotide sequence: TGTGCCAGCAGTGACGGGGGGGGACCCCTATCCTACGAGCAGTACTTC.

The chain has TRBV2 and TRBJ2-1; 13 bases are shared with TRBD2. The CDR3 extends over 15 amino acids. Trimming took 10 bases from V and 5 from J; bases not matched to a gene: 8. The germline V gene has CDR1 SNHLY and CDR2 FYNNEI. For the CDR3, the DNA is TGTGCCACAGGGACTAGCGGGATGAGCAACAATGAGCAGTTCTTC. This translates into CATGTSGMSNNEQFF.

The chain uses TRBV13 and TRBJ1-4; 8 bases agree with TRBD1. Germline CDR1 PRHDT, CDR2 FYEKMQ (reference sequence). This CDR3 is built from 14 residues. V shed 5 bases, J shed 7 bases, and the junction held 6 bases outside the gene matches. CDR3 bases: TGTGCCAGCAGCCCGACAGGGGTTGCTGAAAAACTGTTTTTT. Translation: CASSPTGVAEKLFF.

The chain employs TRBV5-6 and TRBJ2-5, with D possibly being TRBD1 (6 bases). Deletions cut 1 base from V and 1 base from J, with 11 bases between. Germline CDR1 is SGHDT and CDR2 is YYEEEE. There are 15 residues in the CDR3. CDR3 protein: CASSLLRGGQETQYF. CDR3 sequence (DNA): TGTGCCAGCAGCTTGTTGAGAGGGGGCCAAGAGACCCAGTACTTC. The full variable domain, with the rest looked up from reference TRBV5-6 and TRBJ2-5, is DAGVTQSPTHLIKTRGQQVTLRCSPKSGHDTVSWYQQALGQGPQFIFQYYEEEERQRGNFPDRFSGHQFPNYSSELNVNALLLGDSALYLCASSLLRGGQETQYFGPGTRLLVL.

This chain connects TRBV19 to TRBJ2-1; tentatively, D is TRBD2 (5 bases). Looked up from germline, CDR1 is LNHDA and CDR2 is SQIVND (reference sequence). Trimming shortened V by 7 bases and J by 3 bases, and 16 bases separated the two germline ends. The CDR3 extends over 15 amino acids. Here the CDR3 reads CASNHIPGGYNEQFF. The CDR3 region has the DNA TGTGCCAGTAACCACATACCTGGAGGCTACAATGAGCAGTTCTTC.

The V and J genes are TRBV19 and TRBJ2-3, with 8 positions matching TRBD1. Germline V CDR1 and CDR2: LNHDA, SQIVND (reference sequence). The CDR3 totals 16 residues. J was trimmed by 2 bases and V by 0 bases; bases with no gene match: 4. CDR3 in amino acids: CASSIELDRDTDTQYF. The CDR3 bases are TGTGCCAGTAGTATAGAGTTGGACAGGGACACAGATACGCAGTATTTT. The variable domain in full, completed from reference TRBV19 and TRBJ2-3, reads DGGITQSPKYLFRKEGQNVTLSCEQNLNHDAMYWYRQDPGQGLRLIYYSQIVNDFQKGDIAEGYSVSREKKESFPLTVTSAQKNPTAFYLCASSIELDRDTDTQYFGPGTRLTVL.

V and J are TRBV2 and TRBJ2-7; 8 bases line up with TRBD1. The CDR3 runs to 16 residues. Germline CDR1 SNHLY, CDR2 FYNNEI. V gave up 1 base and J gave up 4 bases; unmatched junction bases: 9. The CDR3 region has the DNA TGTGCCAGCAGTGAAGAGTCGGGACAGGTAGCTTACGAGCAGTACTTC. Amino acids: CASSEESGQVAYEQYF.

V usage is TRBV7-9 and J usage is TRBJ1-5; TRBD1 matches 8 bases. With 5 bases clipped from V and 0 bases from J, the junction kept 9 bases outside the gene matches. This CDR3 has 17 amino acids. CDR1 is SEHNR and CDR2 is FQNEAQ in the germline V gene (reference sequence). The CDR3 region has the DNA TGTGCCAGCAGCACCGGGACAGGACGATATAGCAATCAGCCCCAGCATTTT. This sequence encodes CASSTGTGRYSNQPQHF.

The chain is built from TRBV5-5 and TRBJ2-7; TRBD2 matches 8 bases. CDR1 is SGHKS and CDR2 is YYEKEE in the germline V gene (reference sequence). J lost 3 bases, V lost 4 bases, and 12 bases had no gene match. This CDR3 has 16 amino acids. CDR3 sequence: CASSPGERERNYEQYF. The CDR3 coding sequence is TGTGCCAGCAGCCCGGGGGAGCGGGAGCGGAACTACGAGCAGTACTTC.

The gene calls are TRBV5-6 and TRBJ2-6; TRBD1 matches at 9 bases. Germline CDR1 and CDR2: SGHDT and YYEEEE. CDR3 length equals 19 residues. Trimming took 0 bases from V and 0 from J; bases not matched to a gene: 7. The chain's CDR3 is CASSLVERDRDSGANVLTF. The CDR3 region has the DNA TGTGCCAGCAGCTTGGTTGAACGGGACAGGGACTCTGGGGCCAACGTCCTGACTTTC.

A single count supports this clone. The V call is TRBV7-2, the J call TRBJ2-5; TRBD2 is a possible D gene (6 bases). The V end was cut by 5 bases, the J end by 4 bases, with 11 bases between. The CDR3 runs 13 residues. Germline V CDR1 and CDR2: SGHTA, FQGNSA. The CDR3 region is CASSPGVGETQYF. The CDR3 DNA sequence: TGTGCCAGCAGCCCGGGAGTGGGAGAGACCCAGTACTTC.

This clone was observed a few times. This chain connects TRBV9 to TRBJ1-5; tentative D call: TRBD1 (6 bases). This CDR3 contains 15 residues. Trimming took 4 bases from V and 8 from J, leaving 19 bases between them. The germline gives CDR1 SGDLS, CDR2 YYNGEE. The CDR3 DNA follows: TGTGCCAGCAGCCCAAGTGGGGGGGCCTGGGAGCCCCAGCATTTT. Its translation: CASSPSGGAWEPQHF.

V is TRBV5-1 and J is TRBJ2-1, with TRBD2 matching 10 bases. Looked up from germline, CDR1 is SGHRS and CDR2 is YFSETQ. The CDR3 contains 18 residues. Trimming removed 0 bases from V and 5 bases from J; junction bases left unmatched: 11. The CDR3 spells CASSLVGMEREGNNEQFF. The CDR3 DNA reads as TGCGCCAGCAGCTTGGTGGGGATGGAGCGGGAGGGAAACAATGAGCAGTTCTTC.

Note on this clone: A junction end diverges from the germline sequence, so it may reflect a read error. This rearrangement joins TRBV12-5 to TRBJ1-2; maybe TRBD1 (5 bases). The CDR3 has 17 residues. The germline CDR1 and CDR2 sequences are LGHNT and FRNRAP. CDR3 nucleotides: TGTGCTAGTGGTTTGGTATATCGAGGTGGGACTAAGTATGGCTACACCTTC. Translated: CASGLVYRGGTKYGYTF.

V is TRBV15 and J is TRBJ2-1; 12 positions agree with TRBD2. V lost 5 bases and J lost 0; bases outside the gene matches: 11. This CDR3 is built from 19 residues. The germline V gene has CDR1 LNHNV and CDR2 YYDKDF (reference sequence). The CDR3 DNA follows: TGTGCCACCAGCGGCGAGACTAGCGGGAGACCGAGCTCCTACAATGAGCAGTTCTTC. This codes for CATSGETSGRPSSYNEQFF. Looking up the rest from reference TRBV15 and TRBJ2-1 gives the full variable domain: DAMVIQNPRYQVTQFGKPVTLSCSQTLNHNVMYWYQQKSSQAPKLLFHYYDKDFNNEADTPDNFQSRRPNTSFCFLDIRSPGLGDTAMYLCATSGETSGRPSSYNEQFFGPGTRLTVL.

This sequence joins TRBV14 and TRBJ2-7; a possible D gene is TRBD1 (6 bases). CDR1 and CDR2 from the germline V gene are SGHDN and FVKESK. There are 22 residues in the CDR3. Trimming took 4 bases from V and 1 from J, leaving 35 bases between them. CDR3 sequence reads: CASSRVLSAAEIKAGVSYEQYF. As DNA, the CDR3 is TGTGCCAGCAGCCGCGTTCTCTCAGCCGCCGAAATAAAGGCAGGGGTTTCCTACGAGCAGTACTTC.

The chain couples TRBV28 to TRBJ1-5, with 7 bases lining up with TRBD1. Germline V CDR1 and CDR2: MDHEN, SYDVKM. The length of the CDR3 is 14 residues. The V and J ends lost 6 bases and 6 bases, in that order; junction bases with no gene match: 8. CDR3 bases: TGTGCCAGCAGGAACAGGGGTGTAGGTCAGCCCCAGCATTTT. Encoded protein: CASRNRGVGQPQHF.

The V gene is TRBV18, the J gene TRBJ2-6; a possible D gene is TRBD1 (6 bases). This CDR3 is built from 19 residues. V was pared by 1 base and J by 1 base, with 17 bases between. Germline-derived CDR1 and CDR2 are KGHSH and LQKENI. The CDR3 reads CASSPLFHREYSGANVLTF. CDR3 coding DNA: TGTGCCAGCTCACCACTCTTCCACAGGGAGTATTCTGGGGCCAACGTCCTGACTTTC.

A note on this clone: The sample has other DNA sequences that encode this CDR3 too. The V and J genes are TRBV28 and TRBJ1-1, with TRBD1 matching 9 bases. This CDR3 contains 20 residues. The trim removed 5 bases at V and 0 bases at J, leaving 19 bases unmatched. CDR1 and CDR2 from the germline V gene are MDHEN and SYDVKM. CDR3 in amino acids: CASSPCRPGQGRHMNTEAFF. The CDR3 DNA sequence: TGTGCCAGCAGTCCGTGCCGCCCGGGACAGGGACGTCACATGAACACTGAAGCTTTCTTT.

This chain connects TRBV9 to TRBJ2-2; D remains ambiguous. The CDR3 is 13 residues long. The V end was cut by 0 bases, the J end by 8 bases, with 8 bases between. Germline CDR1 SGDLS, CDR2 YYNGEE. In DNA, the CDR3 is TGTGCCAGCAGCGTAGGCGGTTGGGGGGAGCTGTTTTTT. Translation: CASSVGGWGELFF.

This chain joins TRBV15 and TRBJ1-4, with 8 bases lining up with TRBD1. This CDR3 is built from 15 residues. Germline CDR1 LNHNV, CDR2 YYDKDF (reference sequence). With V trimmed by 0 bases and J by 8 bases, 5 bases remained unmatched. This CDR3 is CATSRDGQGGEKLFF. CDR3 DNA: TGTGCCACCAGCAGAGACGGACAGGGCGGAGAAAAACTGTTTTTT.